The 5 T cell receptor beta chains below come from one sample, sequenced in a study of T cells after yellow fever vaccination. Via MiXCR, TCRdb re-called the 5' RACE reads, giving one row per CDR3 protein. Of 620,000 or so distinct CDR3 sequences listed, 12% are singletons. The material sequenced was PBMCs, taken on the day of the yellow fever booster vaccination. The receptors stem from a man under 40 who received the YFV17D yellow fever vaccine.

This clonotype was seen only a few times. This chain connects TRBV20-1 to TRBJ2-1, with D perhaps matching TRBD2 (6 bases). CDR3 length equals 14 residues. Trimming pared 1 base from V and 3 bases from J, leaving 10 bases between. From germline, CDR1 is DFQATT and CDR2 SNEGSKA (reference sequence). CDR3 sequence reads: CSARVPTSYNEQFF. In DNA, the CDR3 is TGCAGTGCTAGAGTGCCGACTAGCTACAATGAGCAGTTCTTC.

The sample holds a few counts of this clonotype. This chain connects TRBV12-3 or TRBV12-4 to TRBJ2-7, with 9 bases fitting TRBD2. There are 17 residues in the CDR3. V gave up 6 bases and J gave up 4 bases; unmatched junction bases: 16. In DNA form, the CDR3 reads TGTGCCAGCAGCGGGATCCCTAGCGGGGCATTGGGATACGAGCAGTACTTC. It is translated as CASSGIPSGALGYEQYF.

V is TRBV7-2 and J is TRBJ2-3; TRBD2 agrees at 10 bases. Per germline, CDR1 SGHTA and CDR2 FQGNSA. The CDR3 covers 17 residues. The V gene end was trimmed by 2 bases and the J gene end by 7 bases; junction bases not matched to a gene: 12. CDR3 region: CASSLTPSGSGLHTQYF. CDR3 nucleotides: TGTGCCAGCAGCTTAACCCCTAGCGGGAGCGGGCTACATACGCAGTATTTT.

This chain connects TRBV10-3 to TRBJ2-2; 7 bases are shared with TRBD2. The V gene's germline CDR1 is ENHRY and CDR2 SYGVKD. This CDR3 comprises 14 residues. Trimming removed 8 bases from V and 5 bases from J; junction bases left unmatched: 8. CDR3 DNA sequence: TGTGCCATCCATAGGGGAGGGCGAACCGGGGAGCTGTTTTTT. This sequence encodes CAIHRGGRTGELFF.

J is TRBJ2-1 and V is TRBV5-1, with D possibly TRBD2 on 7 matching bases. The V gene's germline CDR1 is SGHRS and CDR2 YFSETQ. The CDR3 is 19 residues long. V gave up 2 bases and J gave up 1 base, with 22 bases separating them. CDR3 sequence (DNA): TGCGCCAGCAGCTTTACGGCTAGCGGAGGGGGGGTATCCTACAATGAGCAGTTCTTC. Translated, it gives CASSFTASGGGVSYNEQFF.